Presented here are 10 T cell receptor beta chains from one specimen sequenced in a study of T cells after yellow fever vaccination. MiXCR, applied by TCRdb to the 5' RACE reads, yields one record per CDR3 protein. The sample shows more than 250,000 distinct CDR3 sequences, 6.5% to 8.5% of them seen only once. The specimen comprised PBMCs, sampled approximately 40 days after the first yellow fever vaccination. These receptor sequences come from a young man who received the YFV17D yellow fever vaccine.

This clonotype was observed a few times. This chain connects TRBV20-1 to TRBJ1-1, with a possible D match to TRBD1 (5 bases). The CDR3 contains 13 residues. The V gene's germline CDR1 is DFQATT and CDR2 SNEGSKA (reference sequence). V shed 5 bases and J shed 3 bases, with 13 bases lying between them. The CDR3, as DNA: TGCAGTGCTTCAGGGATGGGGGACACTGAAGCTTTCTTT. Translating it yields CSASGMGDTEAFF.

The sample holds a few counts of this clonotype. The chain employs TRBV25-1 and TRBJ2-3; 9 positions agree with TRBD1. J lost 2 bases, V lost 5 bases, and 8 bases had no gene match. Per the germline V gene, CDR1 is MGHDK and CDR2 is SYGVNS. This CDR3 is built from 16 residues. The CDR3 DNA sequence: TGTGCCAGCAGTAAAACCCGGGACAGGGTCACAGATACGCAGTATTTT. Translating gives CASSKTRDRVTDTQYF.

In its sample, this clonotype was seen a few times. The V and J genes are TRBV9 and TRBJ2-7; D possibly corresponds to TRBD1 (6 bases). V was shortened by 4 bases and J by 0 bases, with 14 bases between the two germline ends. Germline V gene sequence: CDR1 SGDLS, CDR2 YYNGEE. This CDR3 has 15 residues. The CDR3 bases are TGTGCCAGCAGCCGCGGACAGTCAGGCTCCTACGAGCAGTACTTC. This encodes CASSRGQSGSYEQYF.

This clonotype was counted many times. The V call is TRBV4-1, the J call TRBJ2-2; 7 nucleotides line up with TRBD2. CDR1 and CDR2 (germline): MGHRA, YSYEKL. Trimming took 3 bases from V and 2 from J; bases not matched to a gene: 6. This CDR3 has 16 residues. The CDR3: CASSQSRLANTGELFF. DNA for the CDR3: TGCGCCAGCAGCCAGAGTCGACTAGCCAACACCGGGGAGCTGTTTTTT.

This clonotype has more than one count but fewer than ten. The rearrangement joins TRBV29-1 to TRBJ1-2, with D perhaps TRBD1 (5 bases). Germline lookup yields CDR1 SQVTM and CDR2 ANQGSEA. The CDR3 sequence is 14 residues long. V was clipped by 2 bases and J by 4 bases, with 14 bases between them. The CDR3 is CSVETFRDFYGYTF. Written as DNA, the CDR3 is TGCAGCGTTGAAACCTTCAGGGACTTCTATGGCTACACCTTC.

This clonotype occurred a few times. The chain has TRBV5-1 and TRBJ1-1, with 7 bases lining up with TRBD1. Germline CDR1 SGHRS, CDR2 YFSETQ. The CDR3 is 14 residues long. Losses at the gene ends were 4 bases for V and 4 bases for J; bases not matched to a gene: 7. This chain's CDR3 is CASSQATGSTEAFF. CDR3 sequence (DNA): TGCGCCAGCAGCCAAGCGACAGGGAGCACTGAAGCTTTCTTT.

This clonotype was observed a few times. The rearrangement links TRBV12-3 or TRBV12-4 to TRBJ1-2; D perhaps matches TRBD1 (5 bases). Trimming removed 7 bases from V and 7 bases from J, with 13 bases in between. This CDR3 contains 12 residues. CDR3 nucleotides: TGTGCCAGCATATCGAGGGGCAGTGGCTACACCTTC. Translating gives CASISRGSGYTF.

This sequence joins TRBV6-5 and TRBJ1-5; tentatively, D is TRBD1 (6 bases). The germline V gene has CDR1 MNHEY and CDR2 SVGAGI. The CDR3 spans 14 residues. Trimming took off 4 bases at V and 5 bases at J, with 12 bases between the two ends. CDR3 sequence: CASSWGARDQPQHF. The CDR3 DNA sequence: TGTGCCAGCAGTTGGGGGGCGAGGGATCAGCCCCAGCATTTT.

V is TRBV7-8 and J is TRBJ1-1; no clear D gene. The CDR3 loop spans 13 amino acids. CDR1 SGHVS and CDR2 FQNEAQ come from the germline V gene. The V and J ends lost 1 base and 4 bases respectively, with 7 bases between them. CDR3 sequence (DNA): TGTGCCAGCAGCTTAGGTTTGGGCACTGAAGCTTTCTTT. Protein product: CASSLGLGTEAFF.

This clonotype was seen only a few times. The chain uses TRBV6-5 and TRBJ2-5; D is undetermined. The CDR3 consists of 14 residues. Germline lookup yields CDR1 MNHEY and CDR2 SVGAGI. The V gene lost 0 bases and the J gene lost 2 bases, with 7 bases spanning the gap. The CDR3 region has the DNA TGTGCCAGCAGTTACTCTGAACTGCAAGAGACCCAGTACTTC. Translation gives CASSYSELQETQYF.